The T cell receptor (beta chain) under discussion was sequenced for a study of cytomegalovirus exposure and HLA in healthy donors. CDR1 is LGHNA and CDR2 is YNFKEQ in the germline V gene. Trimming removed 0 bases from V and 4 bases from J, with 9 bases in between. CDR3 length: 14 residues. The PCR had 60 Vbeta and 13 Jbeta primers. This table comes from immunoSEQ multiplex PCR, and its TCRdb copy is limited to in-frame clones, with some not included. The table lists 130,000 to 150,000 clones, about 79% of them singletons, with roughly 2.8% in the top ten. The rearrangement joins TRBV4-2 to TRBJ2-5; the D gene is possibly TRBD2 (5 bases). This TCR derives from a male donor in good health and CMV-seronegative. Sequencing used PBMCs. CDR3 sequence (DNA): TGTGCCAGCAGCCAAGATCCGGGGTCAGAGACCCAGTACTTC. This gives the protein CASSQDPGSETQYF.